The sequence of this T cell receptor beta chain was determined in a study of T cell repertoires in cytomegalovirus infection. Whole-study context: From public TCR beta signatures came an indication of both CMV infection and matching HLA type. Study-wide points: Of the TCR beta families, the public ones yielded a cumulative frequency that identified carriers of CMV plus the relevant HLA. Within the response measured ex vivo, HLA-C-restricted CMV-specific TCR beta clonotypes were dominant.

TCRdb re-called the reads with MiXCR, one entry per CDR3 protein. The sample yields nearly 550,000 distinct CDR3 sequences, more than 15% seen once. Germline CDR1 is SGHDT and CDR2 is YYEEEE. Trimming removed 2 bases from V and 2 bases from J; junction bases left unmatched: 8. This CDR3 is built from 16 residues. This clonotype was found many times. Its antigen is unidentified. The clonotype was recovered from a human donor in good health (CMV status not recorded). Some clones in this sample may be carry-over from other donors' samples. The V gene is TRBV5-6, the J gene TRBJ2-3; TRBD1 aligns across 7 bases. Sample: CD8+ T cells from PBMCs. CDR3 DNA sequence: TGTGCCAGCAGCTTACGGGGACAGCCCGACACAGATACGCAGTATTTT. It is translated as CASSLRGQPDTDTQYF.